One and the same sample provided the 8 T cell receptor beta chains below, sequenced in a study of shared clonotypes between healthy human individuals. Repertoires were generated with immunoSEQ multiplex PCR, while TCRdb's copy carries only in-frame clones and drops some. The table records around 1,900,000 clones, just under 95% of them present only once. Naive-designated CD8 cells lacked CD45RO, were positively enriched for CCR7, and omitted terminally differentiated effector memory CD45RA+ cells. Sequencing was carried out using naive CD8+ T cells from PBMCs. These receptor sequences come from a man aged 18 to 29 in good health. Some clones in this sample may be carry-over from other donors' samples.

The V and J genes are TRBV27 and TRBJ1-5; 12 bases are shared with TRBD1. CDR1 is MNHEY and CDR2 is SMNVEV in the germline V gene (reference sequence). The CDR3 covers 22 residues. With 5 bases clipped from V and 2 bases from J, the junction kept 22 bases outside the gene matches. CDR3 DNA sequence: TGTGCCAGCAGTCCCCGGGACAGGGGGCAACCCGAGGCCCTTGGTGGCAATCAGCCCCAGCATTTT. Its protein is CASSPRDRGQPEALGGNQPQHF.

The chain couples TRBV29-1 to TRBJ1-2; D is unclear. CDR1 and CDR2 (germline): SQVTM, ANQGSEA. There are 14 residues in the CDR3. Trimming shortened V by 6 bases and J by 1 base, and 15 bases separated the two germline ends. CDR3 DNA: TGCAGCGTAATGACGCCTTCCTATAACTATGGCTACACCTTC. Protein: CSVMTPSYNYGYTF.

V usage is TRBV11-2 and J usage is TRBJ2-6; D is undetermined. V gave up 1 base and J gave up 6 bases, with 16 bases separating them. The CDR3 consists of 17 residues. Germline V gives CDR1 SGHAT, CDR2 FQNNGV. The chain's CDR3 is CASSLGSRNSVANVLTF. DNA of the CDR3: TGTGCCAGCAGCTTAGGAAGTAGGAACAGCGTGGCCAACGTCCTGACTTTC.

The chain has TRBV9 and TRBJ2-3, with D perhaps matching TRBD2 (5 bases). This CDR3 region has 14 residues. The V gene lost 3 bases and the J gene lost 6 bases, with 14 bases spanning the gap. The germline V gene has CDR1 SGDLS and CDR2 YYNGEE. The CDR3 DNA is TGTGCCAGCAGCGCTCCGAGGGCCTTGGATACGCAGTATTTT. This codes for CASSAPRALDTQYF.

This chain connects TRBV21-1 to TRBJ1-5; TRBD1, as called in the table, went unchecked against the DNA. TRBV21-1 is tagged as a pseudogene. The CDR3 is 19 residues long. The CDR3, as DNA: TGTGCCAGCAGCAAGAAGGGGGCGGACAGGGACTATAGCAATCAGCCCCAGCATTTT. Amino acid sequence: CASSKKGADRDYSNQPQHF.

The chain joins TRBV7-2 to TRBJ2-3, with D uncertain. This CDR3 has 17 amino acids. Germline loops: CDR1 SGHTA, CDR2 FQGNSA. Trimming stripped 1 base from V and 1 base from J, with 15 bases between. The CDR3 is CASSLEGRQIRTDTQYF. The CDR3 DNA is TGTGCCAGCAGCTTAGAAGGGCGGCAAATACGCACAGATACGCAGTATTTT.

The chain employs TRBV2 and TRBJ2-7; TRBD2 is a possible D gene (6 bases). V was pared by 2 bases and J by 6 bases, with 17 bases between. Germline values: CDR1 SNHLY, CDR2 FYNNEI. CDR3 length equals 15 residues. In DNA form, the CDR3 reads TGTGCCAGCAGTGAAACCGGGACTCCCAATGGCGAGCAGTACTTC. Translated: CASSETGTPNGEQYF.

The chain recombines TRBV27 with TRBJ2-7, with 12 positions matching TRBD2. The trim removed 11 bases at V and 3 bases at J, leaving 8 bases unmatched. The germline gives CDR1 MNHEY, CDR2 SMNVEV (reference sequence). This CDR3 spans 14 amino acids. The CDR3 reads CAGRLAGDRYEQYF. The CDR3 coding sequence is TGTGCCGGCCGACTAGCGGGAGACCGCTACGAGCAGTACTTC.